Sequencing of this T cell receptor beta chain was carried out in a study of neurological immune-mediated disorders. TCRdb reprocessed the 5' RACE reads with MiXCR, giving one entry per CDR3 protein. The data contain about 27,000 distinct CDR3 sequences, around a fifth of them singletons. Looked up from germline, CDR1 is DFQATT and CDR2 is SNEGSKA (reference sequence). Trimming took 4 bases from V and 9 from J, leaving 24 bases between them. This CDR3 has 16 residues. The TCR comes from a woman aged 55-70 years in good health. The rearrangement joins TRBV20-1 to TRBJ2-2; D may be TRBD1 (6 bases). Material for sequencing was PBMCs. CDR3 nucleotide sequence: TGCAGTGCTACGCCCCGATCCTCAGGGGATCACTGGGAGCTGTTTTTT. Amino acids: CSATPRSSGDHWELFF.